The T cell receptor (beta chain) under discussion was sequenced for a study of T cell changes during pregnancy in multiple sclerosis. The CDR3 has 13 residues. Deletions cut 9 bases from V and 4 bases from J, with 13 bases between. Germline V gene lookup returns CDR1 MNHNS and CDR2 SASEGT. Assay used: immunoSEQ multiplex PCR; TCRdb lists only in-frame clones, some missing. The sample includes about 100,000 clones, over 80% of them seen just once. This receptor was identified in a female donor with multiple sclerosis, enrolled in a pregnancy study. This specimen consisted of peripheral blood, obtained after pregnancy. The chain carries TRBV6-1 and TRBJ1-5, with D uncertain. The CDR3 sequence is CASDPTGNQPQHF. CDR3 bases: TGTGCCAGTGATCCAACGGGGAATCAGCCCCAGCATTTT.